These T cell receptor beta chains were read from a single sample in a study of memory CD4+ T cells and cytomegalovirus serostatus. Sequencing used immunoSEQ multiplex PCR; TCRdb keeps in-frame clones, though not all of them. The table records 60,000 to 75,000 clones, around 82% of them present only once. The sample taken for sequencing was memory CD4+ T cells from blood. All receptors derive from an adult in good health and CMV-seronegative. Some clones in this sample may be carry-over from other donors' samples. Each CDR3 is given with its conserved first and last residue. The D gene is left open where the match is weak. For some rows the clone size is stated as once, few or many, or as a class when expanded; others skip it.

d_call,clone_size,v_call,j_call,cdr3_aa,cdr3_nt
NA,NA,TRBV18,TRBJ1-2,CASSPTRSAGPGYTF,TGTGCCAGCTCACCAACCCGCTCCGCGGGGCCCGGCTACACCTTC
NA,NA,TRBV7-2,TRBJ2-7,CASSLALNQPAEQYF,TGTGCCAGCAGCTTAGCGCTAAACCAGCCGGCCGAGCAGTACTTC
TRBD2,NA,TRBV9,TRBJ2-1,CASSPGMGGGTNEQFF,TGTGCCAGCAGCCCCGGTATGGGCGGGGGGACAAATGAGCAGTTCTTC
TRBD1,NA,TRBV30,TRBJ1-5,CAWSVQGVNQPQHF,TGTGCCTGGAGTGTCCAGGGGGTAAATCAGCCCCAGCATTTT
TRBD1,NA,TRBV5-1,TRBJ1-4,CASSLTGATNEKLFF,TGCGCCAGCAGCTTAACAGGGGCAACTAATGAAAAACTGTTTTTT
TRBD1,NA,TRBV2,TRBJ1-5,CASRGTGRFNQPQHF,TGTGCCAGCAGGGGGACAGGGCGGTTCAATCAGCCCCAGCATTTT
TRBD1,NA,TRBV5-8,TRBJ1-2,CASTDRARGNYGYTF,TGTGCCAGCACCGACAGGGCAAGAGGGAACTATGGCTACACCTTC
TRBD2,NA,TRBV5-1,TRBJ2-7,CASSSLTSGDPQQYF,TGCGCCAGCAGCTCCCTGACTAGCGGGGACCCCCAACAGTACTTC
NA,NA,TRBV5-6,TRBJ1-2,CASSLVGGGFNYTF,TGTGCCAGCAGCTTGGTCGGTGGGGGCTTCAACTACACCTTC
NA,NA,TRBV6-5,TRBJ1-4,CASSPRGREKLFF,TGTGCCAGCAGCCCTAGGGGCCGTGAAAAACTGTTTTTT
NA,NA,TRBV4-2,TRBJ1-2,CASSQATPTALGNYGYTF,TGTGCCAGCAGCCAAGCCACGCCGACAGCCCTGGGGAACTATGGCTACACCTTC
NA,NA,TRBV5-1,TRBJ2-7,CASSLIGNPRLYEQYF,TGCGCCAGCAGCTTGATCGGGAACCCCAGACTCTACGAGCAGTACTTC
TRBD1,NA,TRBV30,TRBJ1-2,CAGERTGVYYGYTF,TGTGCCGGAGAAAGGACAGGTGTATACTATGGCTACACCTTC
NA,NA,TRBV30,TRBJ2-1,CALRPSGSYNEQFF,TGTGCCCTTCGCCCCAGCGGGTCCTACAATGAGCAGTTCTTC
TRBD1,NA,TRBV7-2,TRBJ1-1,CASSLTGGRIAFF,TGTGCCAGCAGCCTCACAGGGGGAAGAATAGCTTTCTTT
TRBD2,NA,TRBV2,TRBJ2-5,CASSPGLAGGRETQYF,TGTGCCAGCAGTCCGGGACTAGCGGGGGGCCGAGAGACCCAGTACTTC
NA,NA,TRBV4-1,TRBJ1-2,CASSHPLGRSTF,TGCGCCAGCAGCCATCCATTGGGCCGGAGTACCTTC
NA,NA,TRBV6-1,TRBJ2-3,CASSVYRPRGFTDTQYF,TGTGCCAGCAGTGTGTACCGACCCCGAGGGTTCACAGATACGCAGTATTTT
TRBD2,NA,TRBV7-2,TRBJ2-1,CASSLSGSLAGSYNEQFF,TGTGCCAGCAGCTTAAGTGGGTCACTAGCGGGCTCCTACAATGAGCAGTTCTTC
TRBD1,once,TRBV5-1,TRBJ2-2,CASIGQEAGELFF,TGCGCCAGCATCGGACAGGAAGCCGGGGAGCTGTTTTTT
TRBD2,NA,TRBV27,TRBJ2-2,CASTLKLAGHNTGELFF,TGTGCCAGCACCCTAAAACTAGCGGGTCATAACACCGGGGAGCTGTTTTTT
NA,NA,TRBV6-7,TRBJ1-1,CASSYEDSLNTEAFF,TGTGCCAGCAGTTACGAGGACAGCTTGAACACTGAAGCTTTCTTT
NA,few,TRBV30,TRBJ1-3,CAWSSGAGNTIYF,TGTGCCTGGAGTTCAGGGGCTGGAAACACCATATATTTT
NA,NA,TRBV18,TRBJ1-1,CASSPQGNTEAFF,TGTGCCAGCTCACCTCAGGGGAACACTGAAGCTTTCTTT
NA,few,TRBV10-3,TRBJ1-5,CAISERRDDDQPQHF,TGTGCCATCAGTGAGCGTCGGGACGACGACCAGCCCCAGCATTTT
TRBD2,NA,TRBV30,TRBJ2-7,CACNLAGIGYEQYF,TGTGCCTGTAACCTAGCGGGAATTGGTTACGAGCAGTACTTC
NA,NA,TRBV5-1,TRBJ1-5,CASSLAGGGNQPQHF,TGCGCCAGCAGCTTGGCCGGGGGCGGAAATCAGCCCCAGCATTTT
NA,NA,TRBV10-1,TRBJ1-1,CASIFDRFTEAFF,TGCGCCAGCATTTTTGACAGATTTACTGAAGCTTTCTTT
NA,NA,TRBV6-6,TRBJ1-4,CASSPGFTNEKLFF,TGTGCCAGCAGTCCCGGGTTTACTAATGAAAAACTGTTTTTT
NA,NA,TRBV7-2,TRBJ2-7,CASSYRRAGSYEQYF,TGTGCCAGCAGCTACCGCCGTGCAGGGTCCTACGAGCAGTACTTC
NA,many,TRBV7-2,TRBJ1-1,CASSILSGANTEAFF,TGTGCCAGCAGCATCTTATCCGGGGCCAACACTGAAGCTTTCTTT
NA,NA,TRBV30,TRBJ2-5,CAWSVQGGPGTQYF,TGTGCCTGGAGTGTACAGGGGGGGCCGGGGACCCAGTACTTC
NA,NA,TRBV29-1,TRBJ1-1,CSAGPGWGMNTEAFF,TGCAGCGCCGGCCCGGGTTGGGGGATGAACACTGAAGCTTTCTTT
NA,once,TRBV7-9,TRBJ1-2,CASSPGRVGYTF,TGTGCCAGCAGTCCCGGCCGGGTAGGCTACACCTTC
NA,NA,TRBV10-3,TRBJ1-5,CAIGGGRNQPQHF,TGTGCCATCGGGGGTGGTCGCAATCAGCCCCAGCATTTT
NA,NA,TRBV6-1,TRBJ1-5,CASSEFSSHTNSNQPQHF,TGTGCCAGCAGTGAATTCTCTTCTCATACCAACTCCAATCAGCCCCAGCATTTT
NA,NA,TRBV29-1,TRBJ2-2,CSVVAEGTGELFF,TGCAGCGTTGTGGCTGAGGGCACCGGGGAGCTGTTTTTT
NA,NA,TRBV5-1,TRBJ1-1,CASSPNWGRGTEAFF,TGCGCCAGCAGCCCCAACTGGGGGCGCGGCACTGAAGCTTTCTTT
TRBD1,few,TRBV19,TRBJ1-5,CASSRTGGDQPQHF,TGTGCCAGTTCCCGGACAGGGGGCGATCAGCCCCAGCATTTT
TRBD2,NA,TRBV5-1,TRBJ2-3,CASSWERGGADTQYF,TGCGCCAGCAGCTGGGAGCGGGGGGGCGCGGATACGCAGTATTTT
TRBD1,NA,TRBV5-4,TRBJ2-5,CASSFTGAQETQYF,TGTGCCAGCAGCTTTACAGGGGCCCAAGAGACCCAGTACTTC
TRBD1,few,TRBV7-7,TRBJ2-5,CASSFGTGGQETQYF,TGTGCTAGCAGCTTTGGGACAGGGGGCCAAGAGACCCAGTACTTC
NA,NA,TRBV6-5,TRBJ2-7,CASSTRVHSYEQYF,TGTGCCAGCAGTACACGGGTTCACTCCTACGAGCAGTACTTC
NA,NA,TRBV19,TRBJ1-2,CASSIDHLPGQYGYTF,TGTGCCAGTAGTATAGATCACCTGCCAGGGCAGTATGGCTACACCTTC
TRBD2,NA,TRBV18,TRBJ2-2,CASSSGTSGGPTGELFF,TGTGCCAGCTCGTCCGGGACTAGCGGGGGGCCCACCGGGGAGCTGTTTTTT
TRBD2,NA,TRBV7-9,TRBJ2-7,CASSTSSGKYEQYF,TGTGCCAGCAGCACAAGTAGCGGGAAGTACGAGCAGTACTTC
TRBD2,once,TRBV11-3,TRBJ2-1,CASSTQRGEEEQFF,TGTGCCAGCAGCACCCAGCGGGGGGAGGAAGAGCAGTTCTTC
NA,NA,TRBV29-1,TRBJ2-3,CSVLTIEQYF,TGCAGCGTTCTTACTATAGAGCAGTATTTT
NA,few,TRBV5-4,TRBJ2-7,CASSSSRGSTYEQYF,TGTGCCAGCAGCTCGTCCAGAGGGTCAACCTACGAGCAGTACTTC
NA,NA,TRBV5-6,TRBJ1-2,CASNWGDYGYTF,TGTGCCAGCAATTGGGGAGACTATGGCTACACCTTC
NA,NA,TRBV6-5,TRBJ1-1,CASSYSWQGGTEAFF,TGTGCCAGCAGTTACTCCTGGCAGGGTGGCACTGAAGCTTTCTTT
NA,NA,TRBV30,TRBJ2-5,CACKMSSRGSQETQYF,TGTGCCTGCAAAATGAGCTCGCGGGGCAGTCAAGAGACCCAGTACTTC
TRBD1,NA,TRBV6-6,TRBJ2-7,CASSYLGQATYEQYF,TGTGCCAGCAGTTACTTGGGACAGGCTACCTACGAGCAGTACTTC
NA,NA,TRBV7-9,TRBJ1-3,CASSSLGADIGNTIYF,TGTGCCAGCAGCTCCTTGGGAGCGGACATCGGAAACACCATATATTTT
TRBD1,NA,TRBV7-9,TRBJ1-1,CASSFLGQGGVYTEAFF,TGTGCCAGCAGCTTTTTGGGACAGGGGGGTGTCTACACTGAAGCTTTCTTT